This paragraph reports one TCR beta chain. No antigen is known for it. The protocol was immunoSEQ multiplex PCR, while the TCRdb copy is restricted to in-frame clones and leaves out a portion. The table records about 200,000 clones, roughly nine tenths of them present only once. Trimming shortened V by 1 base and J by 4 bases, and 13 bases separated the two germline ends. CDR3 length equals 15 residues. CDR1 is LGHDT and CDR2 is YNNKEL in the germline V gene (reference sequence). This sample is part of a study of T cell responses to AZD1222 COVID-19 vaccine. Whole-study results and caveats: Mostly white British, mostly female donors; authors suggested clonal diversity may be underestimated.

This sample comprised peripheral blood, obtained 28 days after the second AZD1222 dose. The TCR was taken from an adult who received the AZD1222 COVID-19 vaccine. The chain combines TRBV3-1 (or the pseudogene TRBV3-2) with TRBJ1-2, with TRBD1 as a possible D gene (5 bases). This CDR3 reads CASSQGGSSFYGYTF. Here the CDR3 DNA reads TGTGCCAGCAGCCAAGGGGGGTCTAGCTTCTATGGCTACACCTTC.